This TCR beta chain was identified during a study of shared clonotypes between healthy human individuals. Overall study: Each donor's CD8 memory used one plate, CD8 naive two, each CD4 subset three. General study points: All-four-donor shared clonotypes had higher generation probabilities than non-shared clonotypes did.

Splitting of CD4+ cells produced CD45RA+ naive and CD45RA-negative memory subsets. About this clone: No antigen is known for it.

V lost 4 bases to trimming and J lost 0 bases; unmatched junction nucleotides: 7. Germline CDR1 reads SGHTA; CDR2 reads FQGTGA. This CDR3 spans 17 amino acids. The assay ran at deep level. Some clones are missing from TCRdb's copy, which holds only in-frame ones; the method was immunoSEQ multiplex PCR. The data show 550,000 to 800,000 clones, approximately 74% seen once. Sequencing was carried out using memory CD4+ T cells sorted from blood. Stated subset: CD45RA-negative fraction. The TCR was taken from a woman aged 25 to 45 in good health. The chain recombines TRBV7-3 with TRBJ2-1; TRBD2 matches 9 bases. The CDR3 loop reads CASSSRVSGSSYNEQFF. The DNA for the CDR3 is TGTGCCAGCAGCTCCCGGGTTAGCGGGAGCTCCTACAATGAGCAGTTCTTC.